This is a list of T cell receptor beta chains from one sample in a study of OX40 agonist ivuxolimab in advanced cancers. Assay: immunoSEQ multiplex PCR; the TCRdb copy retains only in-frame clones and omits some. The data contain roughly 77,000 clones, around 85% of them seen just once; the ten biggest clones take up 2% to 2.5%. The sample was CD4+ or CD8+ T cells sorted from blood, taken in a trial of the OX40 agonist ivuxolimab. The receptors were sampled from an adult with an advanced solid tumor such as melanoma, head and neck, liver or kidney cancer. CDR3s include the opening cysteine and the closing phenylalanine or tryptophan. The order of the fields is clone size, D gene, V gene, J gene, CDR3 DNA, CDR3 protein. A D gene is named only where the DNA matches it firmly. Clone size appears in some rows only: once, few, many, or a class for an expanded clone.

.	TRBD2	TRBV7-9	TRBJ2-7	TGTGCCAGCAGCTTAGGCATCGGGGGGGGTTTGTACGAGCAGTACTTC	CASSLGIGGGLYEQYF
few	.	TRBV30	TRBJ1-1	TGTGCCTGGAGTCCACCTTCCACAGGGAACACTGAAGCTTTCTTT	CAWSPPSTGNTEAFF
.	.	TRBV4-2	TRBJ2-3	TGTGCCAGCAGCCACCAGGACACGAGCACAGATACGCAGTATTTT	CASSHQDTSTDTQYF
.	TRBD1	TRBV7-9	TRBJ1-3	TGTGCCAGCAGCCCACAGGGGGCCTCAGGAAACACCATATATTTT	CASSPQGASGNTIYF
.	.	TRBV18	TRBJ1-6	TGTGCCAGCTCACCATCGGGGGCATATAATTCACCCCTCCACTTT	CASSPSGAYNSPLHF
.	.	TRBV6-5	TRBJ2-7	TGTGCCAGCAGGCCCTATCTCGGGGCCTACGAGCAGTACTTC	CASRPYLGAYEQYF
.	.	TRBV7-9	TRBJ1-5	TGTGCCAGCAGCATCCTGGATTGGCAGCCCCAGCATTTT	CASSILDWQPQHF
few	.	TRBV6-1	TRBJ1-1	TGTGCCAGCAGTGAGCACCGCACTGAAGCTTTCTTT	CASSEHRTEAFF
.	.	TRBV19	TRBJ1-2	TGTGCCAGTAGTATAGCAGGGAACTATGGCTACACCTTC	CASSIAGNYGYTF
.	TRBD2	TRBV15	TRBJ2-1	TGTGCCACCAGCAGCAAACTAGCGGGGGCCCCTATTAGGAATGAGCAGTTCTTC	CATSSKLAGAPIRNEQFF
.	.	TRBV10-3	TRBJ1-2	TGTGCCATCAGTGAGTCTGTGGTAGGGCAGGGGAAGTCGGGCTACACCTTC	CAISESVVGQGKSGYTF
.	TRBD1	TRBV18	TRBJ2-7	TGTGCCAGCTCACCAACGGGACAGGCCTCGTACTACGAGCAGTACTTC	CASSPTGQASYYEQYF
.	.	TRBV9	TRBJ2-7	TGTGCCAGCAGCCCCCACCTTGGGACCGCTACCTACGAGCAGTACTTC	CASSPHLGTATYEQYF
.	.	TRBV5-1	TRBJ1-2	TGCGCCAGCAGCTTGGATCGCTATGGCTACACCTTC	CASSLDRYGYTF
.	.	TRBV5-6	TRBJ2-6	TGTGCCAGCAGCGTGCCCAGGGCTACGGGGGCCAACGTCCTGACTTTC	CASSVPRATGANVLTF
few	TRBD1	TRBV5-4	TRBJ2-4	TGTGCCAGCAGCCCAGGGGGCTTACTAGCCAAAAACATTCAGTACTTC	CASSPGGLLAKNIQYF
.	TRBD1	TRBV18	TRBJ1-4	TGTGCCAGCTCACCAAGCGGGACAGGGTCTGAAAAACTGTTTTTT	CASSPSGTGSEKLFF
.	TRBD1	TRBV4-1	TRBJ1-2	TGCGCCAGCAGCCAAGCCGGACAGGGGGGTTTAAACTATGGCTACACCTTC	CASSQAGQGGLNYGYTF
few	TRBD1	TRBV11-2	TRBJ1-6	TGTGCCAGCAGCTGGGACAGCTCCAATTCACCCCTCCACTTT	CASSWDSSNSPLHF
.	.	TRBV7-9	TRBJ2-7	TGTGCCAGCAGCTCCTCCGGGACAAGCGGGGAGCAGTACTTC	CASSSSGTSGEQYF
.	.	TRBV2	TRBJ2-6	TGTGCCAGTACGGGTTCGGGGCATATCTCTGGGGCCAACGTCCTGACTTTC	CASTGSGHISGANVLTF
.	TRBD1	TRBV4-3	TRBJ1-6	TGCGCCAGCAGCCAAGATGGAACAGGGGCCGGGTCACCCCTCCACTTT	CASSQDGTGAGSPLHF